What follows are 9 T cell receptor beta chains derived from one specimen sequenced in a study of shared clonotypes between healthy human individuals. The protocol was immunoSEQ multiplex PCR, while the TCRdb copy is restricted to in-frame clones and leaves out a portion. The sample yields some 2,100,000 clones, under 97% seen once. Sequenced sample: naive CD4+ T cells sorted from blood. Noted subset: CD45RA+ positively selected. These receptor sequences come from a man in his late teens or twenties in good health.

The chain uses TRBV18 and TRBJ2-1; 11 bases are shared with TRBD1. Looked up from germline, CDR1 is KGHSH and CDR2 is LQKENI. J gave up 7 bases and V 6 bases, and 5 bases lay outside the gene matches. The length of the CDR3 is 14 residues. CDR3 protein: CASSGQGVGNEQFF. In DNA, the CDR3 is TGTGCCAGCTCGGGACAGGGGGTTGGAAATGAGCAGTTCTTC.

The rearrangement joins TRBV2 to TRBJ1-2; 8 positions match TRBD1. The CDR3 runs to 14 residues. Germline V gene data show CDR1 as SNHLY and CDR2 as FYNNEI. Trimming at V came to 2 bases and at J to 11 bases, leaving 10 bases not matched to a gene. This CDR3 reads CASSETAGGAGYTF. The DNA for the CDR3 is TGTGCCAGCAGTGAAACCGCAGGGGGCGCAGGGTACACCTTC.

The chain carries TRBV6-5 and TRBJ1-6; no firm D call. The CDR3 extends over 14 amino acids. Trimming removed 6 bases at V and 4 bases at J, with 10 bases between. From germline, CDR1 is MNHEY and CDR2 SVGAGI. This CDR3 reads CASRPDGYNSPLHF. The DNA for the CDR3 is TGTGCCAGCAGACCCGACGGATATAATTCACCCCTCCACTTT.

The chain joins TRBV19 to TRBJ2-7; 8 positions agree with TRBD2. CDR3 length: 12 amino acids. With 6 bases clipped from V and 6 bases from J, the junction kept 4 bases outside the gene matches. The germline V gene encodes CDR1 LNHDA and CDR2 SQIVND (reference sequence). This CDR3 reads CASRDGRGEQYF. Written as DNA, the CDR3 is TGTGCCAGTAGGGACGGGAGGGGCGAGCAGTACTTC.

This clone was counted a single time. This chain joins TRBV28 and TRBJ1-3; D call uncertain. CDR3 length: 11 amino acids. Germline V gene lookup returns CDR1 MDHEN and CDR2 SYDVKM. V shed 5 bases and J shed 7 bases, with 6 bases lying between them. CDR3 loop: CASSSSNTIYF. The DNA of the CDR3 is TGTGCCAGCAGTAGCTCGAACACCATATATTTT.

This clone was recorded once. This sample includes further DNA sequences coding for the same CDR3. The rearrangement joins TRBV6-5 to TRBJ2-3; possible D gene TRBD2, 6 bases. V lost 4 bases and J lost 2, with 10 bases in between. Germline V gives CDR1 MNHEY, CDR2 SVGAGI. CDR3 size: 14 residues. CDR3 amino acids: CASSSGRYTDTQYF. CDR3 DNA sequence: TGTGCCAGCAGTTCCGGGAGATACACAGATACGCAGTATTTT.

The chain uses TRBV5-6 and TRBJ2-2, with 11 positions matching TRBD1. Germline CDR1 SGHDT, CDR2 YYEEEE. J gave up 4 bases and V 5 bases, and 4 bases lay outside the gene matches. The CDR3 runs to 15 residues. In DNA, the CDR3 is TGTGCCAGCAGGCCGGGACAGGGGGTCACCGGGGAGCTGTTTTTT. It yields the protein CASRPGQGVTGELFF. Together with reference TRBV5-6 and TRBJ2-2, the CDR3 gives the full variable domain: DAGVTQSPTHLIKTRGQQVTLRCSPKSGHDTVSWYQQALGQGPQFIFQYYEEEERQRGNFPDRFSGHQFPNYSSELNVNALLLGDSALYLCASRPGQGVTGELFFGEGSRLTVL.

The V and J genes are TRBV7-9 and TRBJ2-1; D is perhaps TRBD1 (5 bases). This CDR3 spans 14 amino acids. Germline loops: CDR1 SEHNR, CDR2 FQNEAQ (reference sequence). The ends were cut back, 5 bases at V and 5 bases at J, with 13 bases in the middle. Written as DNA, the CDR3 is TGTGCCAGCAGCGTGGGGCAAGCCGACAATGAGCAGTTCTTC. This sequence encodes CASSVGQADNEQFF.

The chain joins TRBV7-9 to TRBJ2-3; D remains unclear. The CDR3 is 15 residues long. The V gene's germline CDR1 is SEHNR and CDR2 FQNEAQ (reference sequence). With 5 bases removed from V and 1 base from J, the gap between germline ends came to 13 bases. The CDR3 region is CASSPFGQGTDTQYF. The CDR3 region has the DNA TGTGCCAGCAGCCCTTTTGGGCAGGGCACAGATACGCAGTATTTT.